These T cell receptor beta chains were read from a single sample in a study of T cells after yellow fever vaccination. In TCRdb, the 5' RACE reads were re-called with MiXCR into one record per CDR3 protein. The sample records about 320,000 distinct CDR3 sequences, approximately 12% being singletons. The material was CD4+ T cells sorted from PBMCs, obtained 15 days after the yellow fever booster vaccination. Every receptor here comes from a young man who received the YFV17D yellow fever vaccine. The CDR3 runs from the conserved cysteine through the conserved F or W. Each record gives: V gene, clone size, D gene, J gene, CDR3 protein, CDR3 DNA. A D gene is named only where the DNA matches it firmly. Only some rows state a clone size, as once, few, many or a class for expanded clones.

v_call: TRBV21-1; clone_size: NA; d_call: NA; j_call: TRBJ2-3; cdr3_aa: CAPGRGRFTDTQYF; cdr3_nt: TGTGCCCCAGGGAGGGGGCGATTTACAGATACGCAGTATTTT
v_call: TRBV6-2/TRBV6-3; clone_size: NA; d_call: TRBD1; j_call: TRBJ2-5; cdr3_aa: CASSTRQGRTETQYF; cdr3_nt: TGTGCCAGCAGCACCAGACAGGGGCGGACAGAGACCCAGTACTTC
v_call: TRBV28; clone_size: many; d_call: TRBD1; j_call: TRBJ1-1; cdr3_aa: CASSFIGGGEWTEAFF; cdr3_nt: TGTGCCAGCAGTTTTATAGGAGGGGGCGAATGGACTGAAGCTTTCTTT
v_call: TRBV4-3; clone_size: few; d_call: NA; j_call: TRBJ1-2; cdr3_aa: CASSREFQGLSNGYTF; cdr3_nt: TGCGCCAGCAGCCGAGAATTTCAGGGGTTAAGTAATGGCTACACCTTC
v_call: TRBV3-1; clone_size: NA; d_call: NA; j_call: TRBJ2-2; cdr3_aa: CASSQEEVAPGELFF; cdr3_nt: TGTGCCAGCAGCCAAGAGGAGGTGGCACCCGGGGAGCTGTTTTTT
v_call: TRBV5-1; clone_size: few; d_call: NA; j_call: TRBJ2-5; cdr3_aa: CASSLAPGGTSQETQYF; cdr3_nt: TGCGCCAGCAGCTTGGCCCCAGGAGGCACATCGCAAGAGACCCAGTACTTC
v_call: TRBV10-2; clone_size: NA; d_call: NA; j_call: TRBJ1-6; cdr3_aa: CASSNRAVSSPLHF; cdr3_nt: TGCGCCAGCAGTAACAGGGCGGTTAGTTCACCCCTCCACTTT
v_call: TRBV20-1; clone_size: NA; d_call: NA; j_call: TRBJ1-4; cdr3_aa: CSAGTGLDEKLFF; cdr3_nt: TGCAGTGCGGGGACTGGACTCGATGAAAAACTGTTTTTT
v_call: TRBV6-5; clone_size: NA; d_call: NA; j_call: TRBJ1-3; cdr3_aa: CASRRGSGSTIYF; cdr3_nt: TGTGCCAGCCGCCGAGGGTCTGGAAGCACCATATATTTT
v_call: TRBV3-1; clone_size: NA; d_call: TRBD2; j_call: TRBJ2-5; cdr3_aa: CASRYRGVEETQYF; cdr3_nt: TGTGCCAGCAGATACCGGGGGGTCGAGGAGACCCAGTACTTC
v_call: TRBV6-1; clone_size: few; d_call: NA; j_call: TRBJ1-2; cdr3_aa: CASSARLRSTF; cdr3_nt: TGTGCCAGCAGTGCCCGGCTGAGGAGCACCTTC
v_call: TRBV10-3; clone_size: few; d_call: NA; j_call: TRBJ1-1; cdr3_aa: CAIRRTDGSEAFF; cdr3_nt: TGTGCCATCAGAAGAACCGACGGATCGGAAGCTTTCTTT
v_call: TRBV7-2; clone_size: few; d_call: NA; j_call: TRBJ2-7; cdr3_aa: CASSLVGRELGEQYF; cdr3_nt: TGTGCCAGCAGCTTAGTGGGCAGGGAATTGGGGGAGCAGTACTTC
v_call: TRBV5-6; clone_size: NA; d_call: NA; j_call: TRBJ2-3; cdr3_aa: CASSLFSGGHPDTQYF; cdr3_nt: TGTGCCAGCAGCTTGTTTTCGGGGGGCCACCCAGATACGCAGTATTTT
v_call: TRBV5-6; clone_size: few; d_call: TRBD1; j_call: TRBJ2-1; cdr3_aa: CASSWVDRERGEQFF; cdr3_nt: TGTGCCAGCAGCTGGGTGGACAGGGAGAGAGGTGAGCAGTTCTTC
v_call: TRBV15; clone_size: NA; d_call: NA; j_call: TRBJ1-2; cdr3_aa: CATSRDPGRAYGYTF; cdr3_nt: TGTGCCACCAGCAGAGATCCCGGACGCGCCTATGGCTACACCTTC
v_call: TRBV10-3; clone_size: NA; d_call: TRBD1; j_call: TRBJ1-6; cdr3_aa: CAISPTGVGNSPLHF; cdr3_nt: TGTGCCATCAGCCCGACAGGGGTCGGGAATTCACCCCTCCACTTT
v_call: TRBV4-2; clone_size: few; d_call: NA; j_call: TRBJ2-6; cdr3_aa: CASSQDWANSGANVLTF; cdr3_nt: TGTGCCAGCAGCCAAGATTGGGCCAACTCTGGGGCCAACGTCCTGACTTTC
v_call: TRBV28; clone_size: few; d_call: NA; j_call: TRBJ2-1; cdr3_aa: CASSIAGDGNNEQFF; cdr3_nt: TGTGCCAGCAGTATCGCCGGAGACGGGAACAATGAGCAGTTCTTC
v_call: TRBV7-3; clone_size: NA; d_call: NA; j_call: TRBJ1-3; cdr3_aa: CASSQSDAGSGNTIYF; cdr3_nt: TGTGCCAGCAGCCAGTCGGACGCCGGGTCTGGAAACACCATATATTTT
v_call: TRBV19; clone_size: NA; d_call: NA; j_call: TRBJ1-2; cdr3_aa: CASSNKRRQGHYGYTF; cdr3_nt: TGTGCCAGTAGTAATAAACGGCGGCAGGGTCACTATGGCTACACCTTC
v_call: TRBV6-5; clone_size: NA; d_call: NA; j_call: TRBJ1-6; cdr3_aa: CASSLILGTSQHSPLHF; cdr3_nt: TGTGCCAGCAGTTTAATATTAGGGACTTCACAACATTCACCCCTCCACTTT
v_call: TRBV5-1; clone_size: few; d_call: NA; j_call: TRBJ2-1; cdr3_aa: CASSFVQETYNEQFF; cdr3_nt: TGCGCCAGCAGCTTCGTACAGGAGACCTACAATGAGCAGTTCTTC
v_call: TRBV5-1; clone_size: few; d_call: NA; j_call: TRBJ2-1; cdr3_aa: CASSIGPVYNEQFF; cdr3_nt: TGCGCCAGCAGCATCGGCCCTGTCTACAATGAGCAGTTCTTC
v_call: TRBV15; clone_size: few; d_call: TRBD1; j_call: TRBJ2-1; cdr3_aa: CATSSQGQGPGEQFF; cdr3_nt: TGTGCCACCAGCAGCCAGGGACAGGGGCCGGGTGAGCAGTTCTTC
v_call: TRBV6-6; clone_size: NA; d_call: NA; j_call: TRBJ2-3; cdr3_aa: CASRGELTDTQYF; cdr3_nt: TGTGCCAGCAGGGGGGAACTAACAGATACGCAGTATTTT